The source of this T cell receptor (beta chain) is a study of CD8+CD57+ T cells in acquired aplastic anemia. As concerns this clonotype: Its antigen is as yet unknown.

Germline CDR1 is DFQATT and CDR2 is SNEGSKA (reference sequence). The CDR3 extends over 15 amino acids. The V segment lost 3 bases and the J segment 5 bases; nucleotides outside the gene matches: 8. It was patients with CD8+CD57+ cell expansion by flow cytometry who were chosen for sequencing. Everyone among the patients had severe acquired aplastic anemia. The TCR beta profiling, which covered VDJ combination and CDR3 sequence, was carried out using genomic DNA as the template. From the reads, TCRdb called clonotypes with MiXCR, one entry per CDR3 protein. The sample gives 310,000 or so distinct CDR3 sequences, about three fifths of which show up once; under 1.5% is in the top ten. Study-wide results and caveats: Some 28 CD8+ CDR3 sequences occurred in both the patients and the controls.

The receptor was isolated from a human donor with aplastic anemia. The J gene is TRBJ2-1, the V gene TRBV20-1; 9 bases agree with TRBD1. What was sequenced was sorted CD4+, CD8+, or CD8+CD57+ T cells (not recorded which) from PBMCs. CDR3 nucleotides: TGCAGTGCTAGCCCCGGGACAGGGCGCCACAATGAGCAGTTCTTC. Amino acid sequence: CSASPGTGRHNEQFF.